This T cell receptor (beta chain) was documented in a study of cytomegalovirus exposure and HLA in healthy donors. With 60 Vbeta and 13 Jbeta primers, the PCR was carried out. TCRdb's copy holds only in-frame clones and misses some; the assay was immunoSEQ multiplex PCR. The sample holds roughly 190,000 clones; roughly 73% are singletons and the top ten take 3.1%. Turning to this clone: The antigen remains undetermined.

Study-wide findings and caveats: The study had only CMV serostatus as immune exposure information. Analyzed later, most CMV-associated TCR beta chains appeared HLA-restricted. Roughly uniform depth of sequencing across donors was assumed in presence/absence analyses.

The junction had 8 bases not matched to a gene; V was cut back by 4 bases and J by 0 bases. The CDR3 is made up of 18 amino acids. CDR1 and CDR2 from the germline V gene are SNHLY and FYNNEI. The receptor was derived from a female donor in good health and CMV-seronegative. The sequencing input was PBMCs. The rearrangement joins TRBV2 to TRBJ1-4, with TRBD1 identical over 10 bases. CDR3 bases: TGTGCCAGCAGTGCTACCGGACAGGGGGGATCAACTAATGAAAAACTGTTTTTT. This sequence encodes CASSATGQGGSTNEKLFF.